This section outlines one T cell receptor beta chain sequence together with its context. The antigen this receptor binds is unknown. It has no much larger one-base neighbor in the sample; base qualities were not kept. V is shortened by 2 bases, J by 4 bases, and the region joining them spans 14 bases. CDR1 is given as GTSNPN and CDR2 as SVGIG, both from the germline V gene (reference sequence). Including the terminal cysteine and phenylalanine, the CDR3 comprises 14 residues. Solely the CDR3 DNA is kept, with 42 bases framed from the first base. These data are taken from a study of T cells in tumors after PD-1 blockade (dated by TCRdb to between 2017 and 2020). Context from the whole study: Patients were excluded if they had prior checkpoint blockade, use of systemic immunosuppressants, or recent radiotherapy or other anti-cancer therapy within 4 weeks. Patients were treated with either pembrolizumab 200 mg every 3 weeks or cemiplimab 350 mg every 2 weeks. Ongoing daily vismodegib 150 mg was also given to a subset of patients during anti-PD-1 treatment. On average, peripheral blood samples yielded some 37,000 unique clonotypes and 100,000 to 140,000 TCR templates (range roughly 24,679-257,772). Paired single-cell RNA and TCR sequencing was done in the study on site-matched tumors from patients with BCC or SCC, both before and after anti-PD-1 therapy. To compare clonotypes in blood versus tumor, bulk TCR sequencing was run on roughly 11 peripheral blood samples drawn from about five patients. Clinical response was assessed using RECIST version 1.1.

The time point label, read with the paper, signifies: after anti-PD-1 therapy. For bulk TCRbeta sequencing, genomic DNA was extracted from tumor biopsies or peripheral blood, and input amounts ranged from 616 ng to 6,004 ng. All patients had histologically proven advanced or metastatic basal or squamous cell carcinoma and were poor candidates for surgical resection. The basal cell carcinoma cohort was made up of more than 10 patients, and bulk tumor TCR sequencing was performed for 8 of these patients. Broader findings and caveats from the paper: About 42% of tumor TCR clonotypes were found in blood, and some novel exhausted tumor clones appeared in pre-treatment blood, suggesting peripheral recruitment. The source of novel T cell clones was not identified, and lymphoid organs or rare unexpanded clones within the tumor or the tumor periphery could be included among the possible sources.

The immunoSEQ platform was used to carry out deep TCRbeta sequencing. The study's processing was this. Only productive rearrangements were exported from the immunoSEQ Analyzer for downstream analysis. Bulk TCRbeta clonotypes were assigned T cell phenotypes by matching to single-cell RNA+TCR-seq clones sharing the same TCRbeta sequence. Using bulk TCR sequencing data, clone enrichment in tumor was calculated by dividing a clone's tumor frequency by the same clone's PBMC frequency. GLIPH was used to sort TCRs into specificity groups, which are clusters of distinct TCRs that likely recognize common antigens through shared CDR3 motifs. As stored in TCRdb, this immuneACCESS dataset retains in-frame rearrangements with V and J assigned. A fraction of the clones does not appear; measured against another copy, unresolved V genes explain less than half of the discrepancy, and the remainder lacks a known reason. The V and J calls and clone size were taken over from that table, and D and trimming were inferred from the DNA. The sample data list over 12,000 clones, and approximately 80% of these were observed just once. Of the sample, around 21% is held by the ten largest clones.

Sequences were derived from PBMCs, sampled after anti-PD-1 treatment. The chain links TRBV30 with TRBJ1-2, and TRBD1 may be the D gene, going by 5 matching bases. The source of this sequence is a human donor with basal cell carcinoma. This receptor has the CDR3 CAWSWQGQGYGYTF. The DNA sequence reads TGTGCCTGGAGTTGGCAGGGTCAGGGCTATGGCTACACCTTC.